The source of this T cell receptor beta chain is a study of blood T cells in healthy people across ages. The wider study: Template switching caught about one barcoded beta molecule for each two T cells.

In regard to this clonotype: Its antigen is not known.

Study-wide results and limits: The study lacked donor CMV status, which possibly confounded expanded clonotype changes. As age increased, TCR beta diversity per million T cells fell in a roughly linear fashion.

Trimming took 4 bases from V and 1 from J; bases not matched to a gene: 7. The CDR3 sequence is 15 residues long. The germline V gene encodes CDR1 SGHRS and CDR2 YFSETQ. Next came a second PCR, run for about 6 to 12 cycles, which used a sample-barcoded 5' primer along with a J-beta primer mix. Each cDNA molecule was tagged by a template-switch adaptor with 12 random nucleotides. TCRdb analysed the 5' RACE reads with MiXCR anew, one entry per CDR3 protein. This repertoire shows roughly 860,000 distinct CDR3 sequences, approximately 59% found once; its top ten account for about a quarter. The V call is TRBV5-1, the J call TRBJ2-5; 7 nucleotides agree with TRBD2. This TCR came from a man under 40 in good health. Sequencing was carried out using blood. CDR3 in amino acids: CASSPSGATQETQYF. The CDR3 DNA sequence: TGCGCCAGCAGCCCGAGCGGGGCGACCCAAGAGACCCAGTACTTC.